The 17 T cell receptor beta chains presented below share a single source sample, sequenced in a study of CD8+ T cells in alopecia areata. Treatment here: oral pan-JAK inhibitor, 5-10 mg twice daily. cDNA reverse transcribed from extracted RNA served as the sequencing template. Method: immunoSEQ multiplex PCR; TCRdb's copy keeps in-frame clones and lacks some. The sample gives about 260,000 clones, about 60% of which show up once; 0.9% to 0.95% is in the top ten. The sample was CD4+ T cells sorted from blood, taken between weeks 51 and 54, from a patient treated with tofacitinib. The receptors shown here come from a human donor with alopecia areata.

J is TRBJ1-6 and V is TRBV2; 7 bases fit TRBD1. The CDR3 spans 14 residues. Per germline, CDR1 SNHLY and CDR2 FYNNEI. V trimming: 2 bases; J trimming: 10 bases; junction bases outside the gene matches: 5. The CDR3 region has the DNA TGTGCCAGCAGTGAACAGGGGGTAGGGTCACCCCTCCACTTT. Translation gives CASSEQGVGSPLHF.

This chain joins TRBV10-3 and TRBJ2-3, with D perhaps matching TRBD2 (7 bases). CDR1 ENHRY and CDR2 SYGVKD come from the germline V gene. The CDR3 has 15 residues. Trimming removed 4 bases at V and 6 bases at J, with 17 bases between. The CDR3 DNA follows: TGTGCCATCAGTGCTGGGGGGGGCCCCACGGATACGCAGTATTTT. It specifies CAISAGGGPTDTQYF.

This rearrangement joins TRBV9 to TRBJ1-1, with 7 positions matching TRBD1. Trimming cost V 2 bases and J 0 bases; bases outside gene matches: 4. Germline V gives CDR1 SGDLS, CDR2 YYNGEE. The CDR3 extends over 15 amino acids. The CDR3 sequence: CASSVSTGLNTEAFF. In nucleotides, the CDR3 is TGTGCCAGCAGCGTTTCGACAGGGCTGAACACTGAAGCTTTCTTT.

V usage is TRBV7-2 and J usage is TRBJ2-5; D uncertain. There are 11 residues in the CDR3. Deletions cut 5 bases from V and 5 bases from J, with 6 bases between. Germline assignment: CDR1 SGHTA and CDR2 FQGNSA. The CDR3 DNA reads TGTGCCAGCAGCGGCTTGGAGACCCAGTACTTC. This encodes CASSGLETQYF.

In its sample, this clone was seen a few times. The chain joins TRBV9 to TRBJ1-2; tentative D call: TRBD1 (6 bases). Germline V gene data show CDR1 as SGDLS and CDR2 as YYNGEE. V lost 3 bases to trimming and J lost 7 bases, with 13 bases between them. The CDR3 covers 13 residues. The CDR3, as DNA: TGTGCCAGCAGCGGCCCTACAGGGAGTGGCTACACCTTC. This sequence encodes CASSGPTGSGYTF.

This chain links TRBV29-1 with TRBJ2-3, with 11 nucleotides matching TRBD1. The CDR3 extends over 14 amino acids. Per germline, CDR1 SQVTM and CDR2 ANQGSEA. With 7 bases clipped from V and 4 bases from J, the junction kept 7 bases outside the gene matches. The CDR3 bases are TGCAGCGCCGAGGGGGGACAGGGGGCAGATACGCAGTATTTT. Protein: CSAEGGQGADTQYF.

The gene calls are TRBV5-6 and TRBJ2-7; D possibly corresponds to TRBD2 (5 bases). Germline V CDR1 and CDR2: SGHDT, YYEEEE. V was clipped by 0 bases and J by 4 bases, with 14 bases between them. This CDR3 is built from 15 residues. The CDR3 region has the DNA TGTGCCAGCAGCTTGGTCGGGGTATACTCGTACGAGCAGTACTTC. This translates into CASSLVGVYSYEQYF.

The chain combines TRBV29-1 with TRBJ2-1; TRBD2 agrees at 11 bases. Germline CDR1 is SQVTM and CDR2 is ANQGSEA. The junction had 16 bases not matched to a gene; V was cut back by 8 bases and J by 7 bases. The CDR3 has 16 residues. The CDR3 sequence is CSSTLPSSGGLNEQFF. The CDR3 region has the DNA TGCAGCTCCACCCTTCCGTCTAGCGGGGGGCTGAATGAGCAGTTCTTC.

This chain joins TRBV18 and TRBJ2-7, with D perhaps matching TRBD1 (6 bases). From germline, CDR1 is KGHSH and CDR2 LQKENI. This CDR3 has 12 residues. The ends were cut back, 6 bases at V and 5 bases at J, with 11 bases in the middle. CDR3 bases: TGTGCCAGCTCCCCAGGGGCGGACGAGCAGTACTTC. It specifies CASSPGADEQYF. Full variable domain (rest looked up from reference TRBV18 and TRBJ2-7): NAGVMQNPRHLVRRRGQEARLRCSPMKGHSHVYWYRQLPEEGLKFMVYLQKENIIDESGMPKERFSAEFPKEGPSILRIQQVVRGDSAAYFCASSPGADEQYFGPGTRLTVT.

This clone was seen only a few times. The V and J genes are TRBV6-6 and TRBJ2-4; no clear D. With 6 bases removed from V and 1 base from J, the gap between germline ends came to 7 bases. CDR1 and CDR2 (germline): MNHNY, SVGAGI (reference sequence). This CDR3 spans 13 amino acids. CDR3 sequence (DNA): TGTGCCAGCAGGGTCCCCGCCAAAAACATTCAGTACTTC. Translating gives CASRVPAKNIQYF.

The J gene is TRBJ1-2, the V gene TRBV9; 7 bases match TRBD1. The V segment lost 5 bases and the J segment 2 bases; nucleotides outside the gene matches: 6. In germline, CDR1 is SGDLS, CDR2 YYNGEE. This CDR3 contains 14 residues. The CDR3 region is CASSRQGGNYGYTF. In DNA form, the CDR3 reads TGTGCCAGCAGTCGACAGGGTGGAAACTATGGCTACACCTTC.

This clone was seen a single time. The chain employs TRBV11-1 and TRBJ2-7; 11 nucleotides align to TRBD2. Germline V lookup: CDR1 SGHAT, CDR2 FQDESV (reference sequence). With 10 bases clipped from V and 3 bases from J, the junction kept 8 bases outside the gene matches. This CDR3 is 14 amino acids long. The CDR3 here is CATESSGGFYEQYF. The CDR3, as DNA: TGTGCCACCGAATCTAGCGGGGGGTTCTACGAGCAGTACTTC.

The chain combines TRBV7-6 with TRBJ1-6; no reliable D call. The CDR3 runs to 13 residues. Per germline, CDR1 SGHVS and CDR2 FNYEAQ. Trimming cost V 5 bases and J 9 bases, with 11 bases left between them. The CDR3 DNA sequence: TGTGCCAGCAGCCCAACCCTCGGTTCACCCCTCCACTTT. This encodes CASSPTLGSPLHF.

The sample holds a few counts of this clone. CDR3 coding DNA: TGTGCCAGCAGCCCAGCGGACAGGACAAACTATGGCTACACCTTC. Translating gives CASSPADRTNYGYTF. The chain carries TRBV5-6 and TRBJ1-2, with 7 bases identical to TRBD1. Looked up from germline, CDR1 is SGHDT and CDR2 is YYEEEE. V shed 4 bases, J shed 2 bases, and the junction held 8 bases outside the gene matches. The CDR3 extends over 15 amino acids.

J is TRBJ1-5 and V is TRBV29-1, with 8 nucleotides matching TRBD1. The germline CDR1 and CDR2 sequences are SQVTM and ANQGSEA. After removal of 1 base from V and 1 base from J, the junction contained 6 bases not matched to a gene. The CDR3 runs to 16 residues. Written as DNA, the CDR3 is TGCAGCGTTGAAGCCGGACGACAGGGGAGCAATCAGCCCCAGCATTTT. Protein product: CSVEAGRQGSNQPQHF.

This chain connects TRBV6-6 to TRBJ2-2, with D hard to call. Per the germline V gene, CDR1 is MNHNY and CDR2 is SVGAGI (reference sequence). Trimming took 5 bases from V and 4 from J, leaving 11 bases between them. This CDR3 contains 14 residues. The CDR3 region is CASSLLPRTGELFF. CDR3 DNA sequence: TGTGCCAGCAGTCTCCTGCCACGCACCGGGGAGCTGTTTTTT.

This sequence joins TRBV29-1 and TRBJ2-1, with 7 bases identical to TRBD1. The germline V gene has CDR1 SQVTM and CDR2 ANQGSEA. The CDR3 extends over 17 amino acids. Trimming removed 0 bases from V and 1 base from J; junction bases left unmatched: 9. As DNA, the CDR3 is TGCAGCGTTGAAGACGATTTGACAGGGAGTTCCTACAATGAGCAGTTCTTC. Its protein product is CSVEDDLTGSSYNEQFF.